The clone carrying this TCR beta chain was seen a single time. Clones were read by immunoSEQ multiplex PCR, and TCRdb kept only the in-frame ones, dropping some. The sample has approximately 100,000 clones, roughly 89% seen once. These data belong to a study of T cell responses to AZD1222 COVID-19 vaccine. The source of this sequence is an adult in good health. The sequencing used peripheral blood, collected on day 0 of AZD1222 vaccination.

CDR3 bases: TGTGCCAGCAGCCAGGGACAGAATTCCTACGAGCAGTACTTC. Translation gives CASSQGQNSYEQYF. The chain links TRBV5-4 to TRBJ2-7; 7 bases match TRBD1. Germline trimming cut 4 bases from V and 1 base from J; bases unmatched to any gene: 5. Looked up from germline, CDR1 is SGHNT and CDR2 is YYREEE (reference sequence). This CDR3 spans 14 amino acids.